The next 23 T cell receptor beta chains were all read from a single sample in a study of early stage breast cancer tumors. Profiling relied on immunoSEQ multiplex PCR, and the TCRdb table lists in-frame clones only, not all of them. The table lists tens of thousands of clones, around 80% of them singletons. What was sequenced was blood. Receptors were obtained from a person aged 40-50 years with breast cancer.

The chain links TRBV27 to TRBJ1-5; TRBD1 aligns across 8 bases. The CDR3 extends over 17 amino acids. V dropped 2 bases and J dropped 2; count of bases not matched to a gene: 8. CDR1 is MNHEY, CDR2 SMNVEV, per germline (reference sequence). The CDR3 sequence: CASSLRTGNMGNQPQHF. The CDR3 DNA reads as TGTGCCAGCAGTTTACGGACAGGGAATATGGGCAATCAGCCCCAGCATTTT.

CDR3 in DNA: TGTGCCAGCAGCCAAGGGAGGGCAAATGAGCAGTTCTTC. Its protein product is CASSQGRANEQFF. The chain employs TRBV14 and TRBJ2-1; D is perhaps TRBD2 (6 bases). CDR1 SGHDN and CDR2 FVKESK come from the germline V gene. The CDR3 spans 13 residues. Trimming shortened V by 1 base and J by 7 bases, and 8 bases separated the two germline ends.

The V gene is TRBV10-1, the J gene TRBJ2-7, with 7 nucleotides matching TRBD1. With 4 bases clipped from V and 7 bases from J, the junction kept 7 bases outside the gene matches. CDR3 length equals 13 residues. Germline CDR1 and CDR2: WNHNN and SYGVQD (reference sequence). Here the CDR3 DNA reads TGCGCCAGCAGTGGAGGGGGCCTTTTGGAGCAGTACTTC. Its translation is CASSGGGLLEQYF.

The chain is built from TRBV19 and TRBJ2-3, with D hard to call. V lost 2 bases and J 5 bases, leaving 11 bases between the germline ends. Germline assignment: CDR1 LNHDA and CDR2 SQIVND (reference sequence). This CDR3 comprises 14 residues. This chain's CDR3 is CASSIPTSEDTQYF. CDR3 sequence (DNA): TGTGCCAGTAGTATACCGACGTCAGAAGATACGCAGTATTTT.

The chain combines TRBV4-1 with TRBJ1-1, with 7 nucleotides matching TRBD1. The CDR3 is made up of 14 amino acids. V lost 3 bases and J lost 4; bases outside the gene matches: 5. CDR1 and CDR2 from the germline V gene are MGHRA and YSYEKL. In DNA form, the CDR3 reads TGCGCCAGCAGCCAGACAGGGTTGGGCACTGAAGCTTTCTTT. Translating it yields CASSQTGLGTEAFF.

This chain links TRBV10-1 with TRBJ2-7, with 9 positions matching TRBD2. Germline V lookup: CDR1 WNHNN, CDR2 SYGVQD (reference sequence). After removal of 10 bases from V and 5 bases from J, the junction contained 21 bases not matched to a gene. The CDR3 covers 17 residues. The CDR3 sequence: CAIMADPRAREGHEQYF. In DNA, the CDR3 is TGCGCCATCATGGCCGATCCCAGAGCGCGGGAGGGCCACGAGCAGTACTTC.

The chain joins TRBV30 to TRBJ2-5, with 12 bases lining up with TRBD2. This CDR3 comprises 16 residues. With V trimmed by 3 bases and J by 5 bases, 10 bases remained unmatched. CDR1 and CDR2 from the germline V gene are GTSNPN and SVGIG (reference sequence). CDR3 in amino acids: CAWSQGLAGRGETQYF. The CDR3, as DNA: TGTGCCTGGAGCCAAGGACTAGCGGGACGGGGGGAGACCCAGTACTTC. Full variable domain (outside the CDR3, taken from reference TRBV30 and TRBJ2-5): SQTIHQWPATLVQPVGSPLSLECTVEGTSNPNLYWYRQAAGRGLQLLFYSVGIGQISSEVPQNLSASRPQDRQFILSSKKLLLSDSGFYLCAWSQGLAGRGETQYFGPGTRLLVL.

V is TRBV27 and J is TRBJ2-1; D is uncertain. The CDR3 has 11 amino acids. Trimming took 2 bases from V and 15 from J, leaving 11 bases between them. Looked up from germline, CDR1 is MNHEY and CDR2 is SMNVEV (reference sequence). The CDR3 here is CASSLEQQPFF. DNA of the CDR3: TGTGCCAGCAGTTTAGAGCAGCAGCCGTTCTTC.

This chain connects TRBV10-2 to TRBJ2-6; 7 nucleotides line up with TRBD2. Germline V gives CDR1 WSHSY, CDR2 SAAADI. This CDR3 has 17 amino acids. With 3 bases clipped from V and 4 bases from J, the junction kept 9 bases outside the gene matches. CDR3 DNA: TGCGCCAGCAGTGAATCGGGACTACCGGGGGGGGCCAACGTCCTGACTTTC. Protein product: CASSESGLPGGANVLTF.

This clone occurred a few times. The J gene is TRBJ1-2, the V gene TRBV5-4; 7 bases line up with TRBD1. This CDR3 contains 15 residues. Germline-derived CDR1 and CDR2 are SGHNT and YYREEE (reference sequence). J lost 4 bases, V lost 1 base, and 7 bases had no gene match. CDR3 bases: TGTGCCAGCAGCTTGTCGTCCACAGGGGCCTATGGCTACACCTTC. Encoded protein: CASSLSSTGAYGYTF.

The chain employs TRBV19 and TRBJ2-2; D might be TRBD1 (5 bases). Looked up from germline, CDR1 is LNHDA and CDR2 is SQIVND (reference sequence). V lost 1 base to trimming and J lost 7 bases, with 16 bases between them. This CDR3 contains 16 residues. In DNA, the CDR3 is TGTGCCAGTAGTATAGGGTTAGGGGTAACAATCGGGGAGCTGTTTTTT. It codes for CASSIGLGVTIGELFF.

The genes are TRBV4-1 and TRBJ2-7, with D perhaps TRBD2 (5 bases). CDR3 length equals 16 residues. The germline CDR1 and CDR2 sequences are MGHRA and YSYEKL. Trimming stripped 0 bases from V and 2 bases from J, with 14 bases between. The DNA of the CDR3 is TGCGCCAGCAGCCAAGAGCCGCCCGGGGTTCCCTACGAGCAGTACTTC. Its protein is CASSQEPPGVPYEQYF.

The chain uses TRBV12-2 and TRBJ1-1; no check of the table's D call, TRBD1, against the DNA was made. TRBV12-2 is listed as a pseudogene. The CDR3 sequence is 15 residues long. The CDR3 loop reads CASRLGGQGRTEAFF. The CDR3 coding sequence is TGTGCAAGTCGCTTAGGGGGACAGGGGCGCACTGAAGCTTTCTTT.

CDR3 in DNA: TGTGCCAGCAGCCCCTCCGACAGGGGGCGCGAGAGCTACACCTTC. Its translation: CASSPSDRGRESYTF. The chain links TRBV27 to TRBJ1-2, with 10 bases matching TRBD1. Trimming removed 6 bases from V and 9 bases from J; junction bases left unmatched: 13. In germline, CDR1 is MNHEY, CDR2 SMNVEV (reference sequence). The CDR3 spans 15 residues.

The V gene is TRBV2, the J gene TRBJ2-5, with D tentatively TRBD2 (5 bases). With 9 bases removed from V and 5 bases from J, the gap between germline ends came to 19 bases. Germline CDR1 is SNHLY and CDR2 is FYNNEI. The CDR3 contains 14 residues. The CDR3 loop reads CASLPRGASETQYF. CDR3 nucleotide sequence: TGTGCCAGTCTCCCACGGGGTGCGAGCGAGACCCAGTACTTC.

V usage is TRBV6-1 and J usage is TRBJ1-1; 8 bases align to TRBD1. CDR1 is MNHNS and CDR2 is SASEGT in the germline V gene. The trim removed 9 bases at V and 4 bases at J, leaving 13 bases unmatched. The CDR3 is 15 amino acids. The CDR3 protein is CASWGRGRLGTEAFF. In nucleotides, the CDR3 is TGTGCCAGTTGGGGCAGGGGGCGATTGGGCACTGAAGCTTTCTTT.

This clone was seen a handful of times. The V gene is TRBV19, the J gene TRBJ2-7, with TRBD2 matching 8 bases. The CDR3 extends over 14 amino acids. Germline CDR1 is LNHDA and CDR2 is SQIVND (reference sequence). With V trimmed by 4 bases and J by 2 bases, 4 bases remained unmatched. Written as DNA, the CDR3 is TGTGCCAGTAGTACACTAGCGGATACCTACGAGCAGTACTTC. This codes for CASSTLADTYEQYF.

This clone turned up a few times. V usage is TRBV11-3 and J usage is TRBJ2-5, with D possibly TRBD1 on 5 matching bases. The CDR3 loop spans 12 amino acids. The V end lost 5 bases, the J end lost 5 bases, and 9 bases lay between the germline ends. Germline values: CDR1 SGHNT, CDR2 YENEEA. CDR3 sequence: CASSRPGETQYF. As DNA, the CDR3 is TGTGCCAGCAGCCGACCAGGGGAGACCCAGTACTTC.

The CDR3 sequence: CASSPPWSSAFQETQYF. The CDR3 DNA reads TGTGCCAGCTCACCTCCCTGGTCTAGCGCATTCCAAGAGACCCAGTACTTC. The rearrangement links TRBV18 to TRBJ2-5; a possible D gene is TRBD2 (6 bases). The V gene's germline CDR1 is KGHSH and CDR2 LQKENI. With 3 bases removed from V and 1 base from J, the gap between germline ends came to 18 bases. The CDR3 is made up of 17 amino acids.

V and J are TRBV5-6 and TRBJ2-3, with D tentatively TRBD1 (5 bases). Trimming took off 4 bases at V and 2 bases at J, with 14 bases between the two ends. Germline V gives CDR1 SGHDT, CDR2 YYEEEE. The CDR3 runs 15 residues. The CDR3 DNA is TGTGCCAGCAGCCCCGAAGGGGTCGACACAGATACGCAGTATTTT. It yields the protein CASSPEGVDTDTQYF.

This clone is deemed large (0.1 to 1%). The rearrangement links TRBV4-2 to TRBJ2-4; a possible D gene is TRBD1 (5 bases). Trimming removed 0 bases at V and 0 bases at J, with 9 bases between. The CDR3 sequence is 16 residues long. Germline lookup yields CDR1 LGHNA and CDR2 YNFKEQ. CDR3 protein: CASSQDDSLAKNIQYF. The CDR3 coding sequence is TGTGCCAGCAGCCAAGATGACAGCCTAGCCAAAAACATTCAGTACTTC.

The chain combines TRBV20-1 with TRBJ2-1; no clear D gene. CDR3 length: 11 residues. Between the trimmed V and J ends, which lost 0 bases and 4 bases, there was a span of 1 base. Germline CDR1 and CDR2: DFQATT and SNEGSKA (reference sequence). CDR3 nucleotides: TGCAGTGCTAGAGATTACAATGAGCAGTTCTTC. Encoded protein: CSARDYNEQFF.

The genes are TRBV11-1 and TRBJ2-1; TRBD2 matches at 8 bases. Germline CDR1 reads SGHAT; CDR2 reads FQDESV (reference sequence). J was trimmed by 4 bases and V by 1 base; bases with no gene match: 3. The CDR3 runs to 15 residues. In DNA form, the CDR3 reads TGTGCCAGCAGCTTAGGTAGCGGGACTTACAATGAGCAGTTCTTC. Translation gives CASSLGSGTYNEQFF.